This T cell receptor (beta chain) was sequenced during a study of prognosis after radiotherapy for stage I lung cancer. V dropped 0 bases and J dropped 4; count of bases not matched to a gene: 6. Germline CDR1 reads DFQATT; CDR2 reads SNEGSKA (reference sequence). The CDR3 has 15 amino acids. Multiplex PCR in two rounds served to amplify TCR beta CDR3 from genomic DNA. It was primers specific to each TRBV and TRBJ gene that first-round PCR used. In TCRdb, the multiplex PCR reads were re-called with MiXCR into one record per CDR3 protein. The top ten hold 35% to 45% of the sample, which has 12,000 to 15,000 distinct CDR3 sequences, roughly 50% seen once.

This TCR was recovered from a donor aged 50 or older with non-small cell lung cancer. The chain recombines TRBV20-1 with TRBJ2-3; 8 bases align to TRBD2. Sequencing was performed on PBMCs, taken before or after stereotactic body radiation therapy (not recorded which). The CDR3, as DNA: TGCAGTGCTAGAGATGTAGCGGGACGTTCAGATACGCAGTATTTT. This encodes CSARDVAGRSDTQYF.